The 26 T cell receptor beta chains listed next were all sequenced from one sample in a study of T cells in Graves' hyperthyroidism and ophthalmopathy. Amplified regions were TCR beta CDR3 sequences from RNA transcripts. First-round RT-PCR with HTBI primers amplified the TCR CDR3 region. TCRdb itself ran the multiplex PCR reads through MiXCR, one entry per CDR3 protein. The repertoire consists of about 610,000 distinct CDR3 sequences, with approximately 15% occurring once and the leading ten covering roughly 3.5%. The sample was blood. All receptors come from a middle-aged woman with Graves' ophthalmopathy.

V is TRBV5-6 and J is TRBJ1-5; tentatively, D is TRBD1 (6 bases). Germline V lookup: CDR1 SGHDT, CDR2 YYEEEE. V lost 3 bases, J lost 11 bases, and 15 bases lay in between. The CDR3 totals 13 residues. DNA of the CDR3: TGTGCCAGCAGCTCACAGGGAATAGGAGCCCAGCATTTT. Its translation is CASSSQGIGAQHF. Filled out from reference TRBV5-6 and TRBJ1-5, the complete variable domain reads DAGVTQSPTHLIKTRGQQVTLRCSPKSGHDTVSWYQQALGQGPQFIFQYYEEEERQRGNFPDRFSGHQFPNYSSELNVNALLLGDSALYLCASSSQGIGAQHFGDGTRLSIL.

V is TRBV10-1 and J is TRBJ2-3, with 10 bases that match TRBD2. The CDR3 consists of 15 residues. The germline gives CDR1 WNHNN, CDR2 SYGVQD (reference sequence). V dropped 3 bases and J dropped 5; count of bases not matched to a gene: 5. The CDR3 nucleotides are TGCGCCAGCAGTGATCCTAGCGGGAGTGTAGATACGCAGTATTTT. Protein: CASSDPSGSVDTQYF.

With respect to this clonotype: Possible read error: a much larger clone is one base away. The chain joins TRBV7-9 to TRBJ2-3; 8 bases align to TRBD1. Germline assignment: CDR1 SEHNR and CDR2 FQNEAQ (reference sequence). Trimming at V came to 3 bases and at J to 5 bases, leaving 7 bases not matched to a gene. The CDR3 runs to 15 residues. The CDR3 DNA reads TGTGCCAGCAGCTTCGGGACAGGTTCTAAAGATACGCAGTATTTT. As protein: CASSFGTGSKDTQYF.

This clonotype showed up just a few times. This rearrangement joins TRBV20-1 to TRBJ2-3; TRBD2 matches 9 bases. CDR3 length equals 14 residues. Losses at the gene ends were 3 bases for V and 1 base for J; bases not matched to a gene: 2. CDR1 and CDR2 (germline): DFQATT, SNEGSKA (reference sequence). The CDR3 reads CSASQRGGTDTQYF. CDR3 nucleotides: TGCAGTGCTAGTCAGCGGGGGGGCACAGATACGCAGTATTTT.

In this sample, this clonotype turned up a few times. DNA for the CDR3: TGCAGTGCTACAAGAGACGGAGCACCTGAGCAGTTCTTC. As protein: CSATRDGAPEQFF. V and J are TRBV20-1 and TRBJ2-1; no firm D call. Trimming left V 4 bases short and J 9 bases short, with 16 bases between. Germline V CDR1 and CDR2: DFQATT, SNEGSKA (reference sequence). The CDR3 covers 13 residues.

This clonotype has at least ten counts. The gene calls are TRBV3-1 and TRBJ2-5; D is uncertain. CDR3 length equals 12 residues. The V and J ends lost 4 bases and 4 bases respectively, with 7 bases between them. Per germline, CDR1 LGHDT and CDR2 YNNKEL (reference sequence). CDR3 bases: TGTGCCAGCAGCCCTGGACCAGAGACCCAGTACTTC. Protein sequence: CASSPGPETQYF.

This clonotype was observed a few times. V and J are TRBV28 and TRBJ2-7; 7 bases are a match to TRBD1. The germline gives CDR1 MDHEN, CDR2 SYDVKM. The J segment lost 3 bases and the V segment lost 8 bases, leaving 13 bases of the junction unmatched. This CDR3 comprises 15 residues. The CDR3 spells CASGSSGTAFYEQYF. The CDR3 DNA is TGTGCCAGCGGCTCGTCCGGGACAGCCTTCTACGAGCAGTACTTC.

This clonotype was picked up a small number of times. The genes are TRBV11-2 and TRBJ2-5, with D possibly matching TRBD2 (6 bases). CDR1 and CDR2 from the germline V gene are SGHAT and FQNNGV. V lost 3 bases, J lost 7 bases, and 18 bases lay in between. The CDR3 spans 15 residues. This CDR3 is CASSFSGSPRGTQYF. DNA of the CDR3: TGTGCCAGCAGCTTTTCCGGGTCTCCGCGGGGGACCCAGTACTTC. Full variable domain (remainder filled in from reference TRBV11-2 and TRBJ2-5): EAGVAQSPRYKIIEKRQSVAFWCNPISGHATLYWYQQILGQGPKLLIQFQNNGVVDDSQLPKDRFSAERLKGVDSTLKIQPAKLEDSAVYLCASSFSGSPRGTQYFGPGTRLLVL.

This clonotype was picked up many times. The chain is built from TRBV3-1 and TRBJ1-1; 9 nucleotides align to TRBD1. This CDR3 spans 15 amino acids. In germline, CDR1 is LGHDT, CDR2 YNNKEL (reference sequence). J lost 5 bases, V lost 3 bases, and 7 bases had no gene match. The CDR3: CASSHPGQGSTEAFF. As DNA, the CDR3 is TGTGCCAGCAGCCATCCGGGACAGGGTTCAACTGAAGCTTTCTTT.

This clonotype was found many times. The CDR3: CASSFGLYDNEQFF. Here the CDR3 DNA reads TGTGCCAGCAGCTTTGGACTCTACGACAATGAGCAGTTCTTC. V usage is TRBV7-8 and J usage is TRBJ2-1, with D maybe TRBD2 (5 bases). The length of the CDR3 is 14 residues. CDR1 SGHVS and CDR2 FQNEAQ come from the germline V gene. Trimming stripped 3 bases from V and 5 bases from J, with 11 bases between.

This clonotype was picked up many times. The V and J genes are TRBV4-1 and TRBJ1-4; 7 bases match TRBD1. From germline, CDR1 is MGHRA and CDR2 YSYEKL. This CDR3 contains 15 residues. Unmatched junction bases numbered 8, after V lost 4 bases and J lost 6 bases. CDR3 nucleotide sequence: TGCGCCAGCAGCCTATGGACAGGAAGTTATGAAAAACTGTTTTTT. Amino acid sequence: CASSLWTGSYEKLFF.

This clonotype appeared a few times. The V and J genes are TRBV5-1 and TRBJ2-1; D remains ambiguous. V gave up 5 bases and J gave up 5 bases, with 5 bases separating them. CDR3 length: 11 residues. Germline CDR1 is SGHRS and CDR2 is YFSETQ. CDR3 protein: CASRRDNEQFF. The CDR3 bases are TGCGCCAGCAGGCGAGACAATGAGCAGTTCTTC.

This clonotype came up a few times. The CDR3 bases are TGTGCCAGCAGGCCCTGGACAGGGAACACTGAAGCTTTCTTT. Translated, it gives CASRPWTGNTEAFF. The genes are TRBV7-9 and TRBJ1-1, with 7 bases lining up with TRBD1. The CDR3 runs to 14 residues. Germline assignment: CDR1 SEHNR and CDR2 FQNEAQ (reference sequence). Trimming at V came to 6 bases and at J to 1 base, leaving 5 bases not matched to a gene.

This clonotype came up a few times. For the CDR3, the DNA is TGCGCCAGCAGCATTCTGGCGGGAGCCGACACCGGGGAGCTGTTTTTT. It codes for CASSILAGADTGELFF. The V and J genes are TRBV5-1 and TRBJ2-2; 7 bases fit TRBD2. Germline loops: CDR1 SGHRS, CDR2 YFSETQ. V was pared by 4 bases and J by 3 bases, with 9 bases of the junction left unmatched. The CDR3 is 16 amino acids.

This clonotype has ten or more counts. J is TRBJ1-2 and V is TRBV28; 8 bases align to TRBD1. The J segment lost 0 bases and the V segment lost 5 bases, leaving 8 bases of the junction unmatched. Germline CDR1 reads MDHEN; CDR2 reads SYDVKM. The CDR3 extends over 16 amino acids. CDR3 in amino acids: CASSPIGQGANYGYTF. DNA for the CDR3: TGTGCCAGCAGTCCGATTGGACAGGGAGCTAACTATGGCTACACCTTC.

This clonotype was detected many times. The chain carries TRBV28 and TRBJ2-7; 8 positions match TRBD1. The CDR3 has 14 amino acids. V shed 6 bases, J shed 2 bases, and the junction held 6 bases outside the gene matches. CDR1 MDHEN and CDR2 SYDVKM come from the germline V gene. CDR3 in DNA: TGTGCCAGCAGGTTACAGGGGGATACCTACGAGCAGTACTTC. Translated, it gives CASRLQGDTYEQYF.

This clonotype was counted many times. This chain uses TRBV7-3 with TRBJ2-1; 7 nucleotides agree with TRBD1. V shed 5 bases and J 8 bases; nucleotides not matched to a gene: 12. The length of the CDR3 is 15 residues. The germline CDR1 and CDR2 sequences are SGHTA and FQGTGA. DNA of the CDR3: TGTGCCAGCAGCCTAGCTAGGGACAGAAAGGATGAGCAGTTCTTC. It codes for CASSLARDRKDEQFF.

This clonotype occurred many times. This sequence joins TRBV7-8 and TRBJ1-5, with TRBD1 matching 7 bases. The CDR3 is 15 amino acids. The V segment lost 5 bases and the J segment 8 bases; nucleotides outside the gene matches: 12. Germline-derived CDR1 and CDR2 are SGHVS and FQNEAQ. The CDR3, as DNA: TGTGCCAGCAGCCGCAACTCCAGGGGGATGAAGCCCCAGCATTTT. Amino acid sequence: CASSRNSRGMKPQHF.

Only a few counts were recorded for this clonotype. The gene calls are TRBV11-2 and TRBJ2-7, with 8 bases lining up with TRBD2. There are 16 residues in the CDR3. Trimming removed 5 bases from V and 1 base from J; junction bases left unmatched: 10. Germline V lookup: CDR1 SGHAT, CDR2 FQNNGV. The CDR3 protein is CASSRWSGSRSYEQYF. The CDR3 DNA reads TGTGCCAGCAGCCGCTGGAGCGGGAGTAGGTCCTACGAGCAGTACTTC.

This clonotype appeared many times. It may be a read error: a sequence one base away is much more abundant. V gene TRBV11-2 combines with J gene TRBJ2-7, with D perhaps TRBD1 or TRBD2 (5 bases each). The V gene lost 5 bases and the J gene lost 5 bases, with 19 bases spanning the gap. Germline CDR1 SGHAT, CDR2 FQNNGV. CDR3 length equals 15 residues. The CDR3: CASSPRTGPGHEQYF. CDR3 coding DNA: TGTGCCAGCAGCCCGCGTACGGGGCCGGGGCACGAGCAGTACTTC.

The J gene is TRBJ2-3, the V gene TRBV25-1; 8 positions match TRBD2. V shed 8 bases, J shed 4 bases, and the junction held 5 bases outside the gene matches. CDR1 and CDR2 (germline): MGHDK, SYGVNS. This CDR3 is built from 13 residues. The chain's CDR3 is CASPGGGADTQYF. The CDR3 DNA follows: TGTGCCAGCCCGGGAGGGGGGGCAGATACGCAGTATTTT.

The table lists this clonotype with many counts. V is TRBV20-1 and J is TRBJ1-1; tentative D call: TRBD1 (6 bases). Trimming took 6 bases from V and 4 from J, leaving 18 bases between them. This CDR3 has 14 residues. Per germline, CDR1 DFQATT and CDR2 SNEGSKA (reference sequence). CDR3 nucleotide sequence: TGCAGTGCCTCACCCCCGGACAGCTCCACTGAAGCTTTCTTT. The encoded protein is CSASPPDSSTEAFF.

This clonotype was counted only a few times. The genes are TRBV12-3 or TRBV12-4 and TRBJ1-2; D possibly corresponds to TRBD1 (6 bases). Trimming took 6 bases from V and 8 from J, leaving 16 bases between them. This CDR3 is 13 amino acids long. CDR3 DNA sequence: TGTGCCAGCAGCTCACAGGGCGCACTAGGCTACACCTTC. This sequence encodes CASSSQGALGYTF.

In its sample, this clonotype was seen many times. V usage is TRBV12-3 or TRBV12-4 and J usage is TRBJ1-2, with TRBD1 matching over 7 bases. The CDR3 contains 15 residues. With 6 bases clipped from V and 8 bases from J, the junction kept 15 bases outside the gene matches. The CDR3 DNA sequence: TGTGCCAGCAGATTGGACAGGCTCGGAGTTTCGGGCTACACCTTC. Translated: CASRLDRLGVSGYTF.

This clonotype was observed at least ten times. The J gene is TRBJ2-2, the V gene TRBV11-2; the match to TRBD2 covers 8 bases. Germline V gene data show CDR1 as SGHAT and CDR2 as FQNNGV. Germline trimming cut 5 bases from V and 5 bases from J; bases unmatched to any gene: 10. The CDR3 is 16 residues long. The CDR3 nucleotides are TGTGCCAGCAGCGCAACTAGCGGCCCGGGAACCGGGGAGCTGTTTTTT. This sequence encodes CASSATSGPGTGELFF.

To note about this clonotype: This may come from a read error, since a much larger clone is one base off. The rearrangement joins TRBV27 to TRBJ2-3; possible D gene TRBD2, 5 bases. Germline V gives CDR1 MNHEY, CDR2 SMNVEV (reference sequence). The CDR3 has 16 residues. Trimming removed 5 bases at V and 2 bases at J, with 17 bases between. This CDR3 reads CASSSPRDGLTDTQYF. CDR3 bases: TGTGCCAGCAGTAGCCCCCGGGATGGCCTCACAGATACGCAGTATTTT.